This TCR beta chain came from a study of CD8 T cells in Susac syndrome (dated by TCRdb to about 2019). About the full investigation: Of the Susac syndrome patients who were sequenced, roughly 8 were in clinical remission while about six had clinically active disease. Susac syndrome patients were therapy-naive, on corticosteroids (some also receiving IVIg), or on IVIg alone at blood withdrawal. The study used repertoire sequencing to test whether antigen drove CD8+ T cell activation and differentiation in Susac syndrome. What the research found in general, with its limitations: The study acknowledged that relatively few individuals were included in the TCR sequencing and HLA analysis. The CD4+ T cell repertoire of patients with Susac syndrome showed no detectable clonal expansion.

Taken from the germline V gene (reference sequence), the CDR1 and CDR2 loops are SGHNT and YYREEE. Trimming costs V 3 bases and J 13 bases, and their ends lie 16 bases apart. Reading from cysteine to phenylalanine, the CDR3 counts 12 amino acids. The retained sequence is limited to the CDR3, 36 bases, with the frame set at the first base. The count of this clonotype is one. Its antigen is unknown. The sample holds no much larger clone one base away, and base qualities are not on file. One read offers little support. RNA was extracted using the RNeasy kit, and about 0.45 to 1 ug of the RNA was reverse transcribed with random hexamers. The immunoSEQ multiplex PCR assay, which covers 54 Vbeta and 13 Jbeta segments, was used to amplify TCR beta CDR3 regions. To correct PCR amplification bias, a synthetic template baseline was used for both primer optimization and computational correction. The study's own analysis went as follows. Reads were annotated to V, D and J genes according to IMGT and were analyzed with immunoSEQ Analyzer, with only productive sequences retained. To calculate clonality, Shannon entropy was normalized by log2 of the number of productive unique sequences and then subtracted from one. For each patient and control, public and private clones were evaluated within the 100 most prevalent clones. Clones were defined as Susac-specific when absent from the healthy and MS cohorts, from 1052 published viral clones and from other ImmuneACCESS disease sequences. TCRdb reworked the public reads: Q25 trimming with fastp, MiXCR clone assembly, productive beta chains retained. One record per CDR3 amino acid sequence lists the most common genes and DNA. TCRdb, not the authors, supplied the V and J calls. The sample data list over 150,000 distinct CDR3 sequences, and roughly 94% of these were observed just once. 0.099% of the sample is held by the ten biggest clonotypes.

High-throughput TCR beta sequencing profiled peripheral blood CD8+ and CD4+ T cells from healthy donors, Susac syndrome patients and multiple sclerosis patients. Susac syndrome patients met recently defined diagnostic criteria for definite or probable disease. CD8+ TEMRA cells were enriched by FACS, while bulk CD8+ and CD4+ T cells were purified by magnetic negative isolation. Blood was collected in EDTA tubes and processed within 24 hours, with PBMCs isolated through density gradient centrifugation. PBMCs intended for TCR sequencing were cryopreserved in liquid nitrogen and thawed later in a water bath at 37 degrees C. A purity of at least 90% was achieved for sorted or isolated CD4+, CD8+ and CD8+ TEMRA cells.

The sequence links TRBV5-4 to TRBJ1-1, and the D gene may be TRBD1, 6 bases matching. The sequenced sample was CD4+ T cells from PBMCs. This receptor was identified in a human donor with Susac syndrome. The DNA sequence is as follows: TGTGCCAGCAGCTACGACAGGTCCGGGGGTTTCTTT. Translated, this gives CASSYDRSGGFF.